The 4 T cell receptor beta chains given below trace back to one sample, sequenced in a study of spatial heterogeneity in lung cancer. Points from the study as a whole: In tumors, expanded intratumoral alpha and beta TCR counts tracked mutation counts.

Their cognate antigens are unknown. One entry per CDR3 protein results from TCRdb running MiXCR on the 5' RACE reads. The sample has approximately 2,500 distinct CDR3 sequences; approximately 7.4% are singletons. The sample's time point: sample taken at primary tumor resection. The specimen was lung tumor tissue, collected at surgery. The receptors were gathered from a female donor with early-stage non-small cell lung cancer.

In its sample, this clonotype was seen a few times. This chain uses TRBV18 with TRBJ1-4; D ambiguous. V was pared by 2 bases and J by 0 bases, with 7 bases between. The CDR3 loop spans 15 amino acids. Looked up from germline, CDR1 is KGHSH and CDR2 is LQKENI. CDR3 protein: CASSPTTSTNEKLFF. The DNA of the CDR3 is TGTGCCAGCTCACCAACGACATCAACTAATGAAAAACTGTTTTTT. Looking up the rest from reference TRBV18 and TRBJ1-4 gives the full variable domain: NAGVMQNPRHLVRRRGQEARLRCSPMKGHSHVYWYRQLPEEGLKFMVYLQKENIIDESGMPKERFSAEFPKEGPSILRIQQVVRGDSAAYFCASSPTTSTNEKLFFGSGTQLSVL.

Relative to its sample, this clonotype is medium-sized. The rearrangement uses TRBV2 and TRBJ1-1; no definite D call. CDR3 length: 12 amino acids. V was clipped by 6 bases and J by 4 bases, with 9 bases between them. Germline V gene sequence: CDR1 SNHLY, CDR2 FYNNEI. The CDR3 loop reads CASRKVGTEAFF. As DNA, the CDR3 is TGTGCCAGCAGGAAGGTTGGCACTGAAGCTTTCTTT.

This clonotype is medium-sized in the sample. The chain recombines TRBV7-6 with TRBJ1-1; D is unclear. V was shortened by 4 bases and J by 6 bases, with 9 bases between the two germline ends. The CDR3 sequence is 12 residues long. The germline CDR1 and CDR2 sequences are SGHVS and FNYEAQ. CDR3 residues: CASSSPAAEAFF. The CDR3 nucleotides read TGTGCCAGCAGCTCCCCGGCAGCTGAAGCTTTCTTT. Full variable domain (outside the CDR3, taken from reference TRBV7-6 and TRBJ1-1): GAGVSQSPRYKVTKRGQDVALRCDPISGHVSLYWYRQALGQGPEFLTYFNYEAQQDKSGLPNDRFSAERPEGSISTLTIQRTEQRDSAMYRCASSSPAAEAFFGQGTRLTVV.

In this sample, this clonotype is medium-sized (0.01 to 0.1%). The CDR3 region has the DNA TGTGCCAGCAGCCAAGGGACGAATGAGCAGTTCTTC. Translated: CASSQGTNEQFF. J is TRBJ2-1 and V is TRBV2; the D gene could be TRBD1 or TRBD2 (5 bases each). The germline V gene has CDR1 SNHLY and CDR2 FYNNEI. The CDR3 consists of 12 residues. The ends were cut back, 6 bases at V and 7 bases at J, with 10 bases in the middle.